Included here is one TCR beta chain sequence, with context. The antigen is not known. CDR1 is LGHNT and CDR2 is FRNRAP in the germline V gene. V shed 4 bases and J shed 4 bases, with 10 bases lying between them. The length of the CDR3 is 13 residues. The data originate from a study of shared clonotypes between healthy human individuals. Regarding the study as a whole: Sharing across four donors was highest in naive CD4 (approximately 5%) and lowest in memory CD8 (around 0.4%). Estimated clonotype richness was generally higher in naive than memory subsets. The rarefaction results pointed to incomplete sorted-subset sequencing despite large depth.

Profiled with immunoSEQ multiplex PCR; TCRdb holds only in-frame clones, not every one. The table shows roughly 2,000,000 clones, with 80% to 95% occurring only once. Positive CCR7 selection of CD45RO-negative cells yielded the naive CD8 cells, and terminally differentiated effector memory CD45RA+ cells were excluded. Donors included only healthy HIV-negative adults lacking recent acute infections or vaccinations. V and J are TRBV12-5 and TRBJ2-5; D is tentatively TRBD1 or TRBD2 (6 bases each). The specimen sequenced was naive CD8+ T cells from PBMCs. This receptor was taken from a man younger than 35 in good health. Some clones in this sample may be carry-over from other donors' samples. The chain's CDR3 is CASGYGGVETQYF. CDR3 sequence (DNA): TGTGCTAGTGGTTACGGGGGCGTAGAGACCCAGTACTTC.